A selection of T cell receptor beta chains follows, all from one sample in a study of control samples from healthy donors and cancer patients. Measured with immunoSEQ multiplex PCR; TCRdb has only the in-frame clones, and not every one. The sample has tens of thousands of clones, approximately 95% seen once. The sequencing sample was made of blood. Every receptor here comes from a woman aged 25 to 45 in good health. The CDR3 runs from the conserved cysteine through the conserved F or W. The D gene is left open where the match is weak. Expanded clones get a size class; other rows say once, few or many, or leave the size out.

TRBD1,NA,TRBV19,TRBJ1-5,CASRGQGTGQPQHF,TGTGCCAGTAGGGGACAGGGGACGGGGCAGCCCCAGCATTTT
NA,once,TRBV12-5,TRBJ2-1,CASGLVRGVGRASENNEQFF,TGTGCTAGTGGTTTGGTCCGGGGAGTAGGACGGGCTAGCGAAAACAATGAGCAGTTCTTC
NA,NA,TRBV2,TRBJ1-2,CASQAVYGGYTF,TGTGCCAGCCAGGCGGTCTACGGGGGCTACACCTTC
NA,NA,TRBV7-9,TRBJ1-3,CASRPNRISGNTIYF,TGTGCCAGCAGACCAAACAGGATCTCTGGAAACACCATATATTTT
TRBD2,NA,TRBV6-5,TRBJ2-5,CASSYSLAGQQETQYF,TGTGCCAGCAGTTACTCGCTAGCGGGGCAACAAGAGACCCAGTACTTC
NA,NA,TRBV24-1,TRBJ2-3,CATSDLGGESTDTQYF,TGTGCCACCAGTGATTTAGGGGGTGAGAGCACAGATACGCAGTATTTT
NA,NA,TRBV2,TRBJ2-3,CASSLSTDTQYF,TGTGCCAGCAGTTTAAGCACAGATACGCAGTATTTT
NA,NA,TRBV11-3,TRBJ1-5,CASSLMRTEYSNQPQHF,TGTGCCAGCAGCTTAATGAGGACAGAGTATAGCAATCAGCCCCAGCATTTT
TRBD2,NA,TRBV7-9,TRBJ2-1,CASRGTSGELYNEQFF,TGTGCCAGCAGAGGGACTAGCGGGGAACTCTACAATGAGCAGTTCTTC
TRBD2,NA,TRBV28,TRBJ2-2,CASTLGGLAGTGELFF,TGTGCCAGCACCCTCGGGGGGCTAGCGGGCACCGGGGAGCTGTTTTTT
NA,NA,TRBV28,TRBJ1-2,CASSLRGNQFNYGYTF,TGTGCCAGCAGTCTCCGGGGCAATCAATTTAACTATGGCTACACCTTC
NA,NA,TRBV9,TRBJ2-1,CASSYSKVGVGVDEQFF,TGTGCCAGCAGCTACTCAAAGGTGGGTGTGGGTGTCGATGAGCAGTTCTTC
TRBD2,NA,TRBV24-1,TRBJ2-1,CATSDQTSGYYNEQFF,TGTGCCACCAGTGACCAGACTAGCGGATACTACAATGAGCAGTTCTTC
NA,NA,TRBV5-6,TRBJ1-1,CASSFRLIQGNTEAFF,TGTGCCAGCAGCTTCCGACTCATTCAGGGGAACACTGAAGCTTTCTTT
NA,NA,TRBV18,TRBJ1-4,CASSPLEITGTAKAEKLFF,TGTGCCAGCTCTCCTTTAGAAATAACCGGGACCGCTAAGGCGGAAAAACTGTTTTTT
NA,NA,TRBV9,TRBJ2-1,CASSVYSKDNEQFF,TGTGCCAGCAGCGTTTATAGCAAGGACAATGAGCAGTTCTTC
NA,NA,TRBV7-9,TRBJ2-3,CASSLSRSTDTQYF,TGTGCCAGCAGCTTGTCCCGTAGCACAGATACGCAGTATTTT
NA,NA,TRBV7-8,TRBJ1-5,CASSLGRDWNQPQHF,TGTGCCAGCAGCTTAGGCAGGGACTGGAATCAGCCCCAGCATTTT
NA,NA,TRBV28,TRBJ1-5,CASTTQPDNQPQHF,TGTGCCAGCACAACCCAACCGGATAATCAGCCCCAGCATTTT
NA,once,TRBV6-5,TRBJ2-1,CASSYRGTNARFF,TGTGCCAGCAGTTACCGCGGGACGAATGCCCGCTTCTTC
TRBD1,NA,TRBV19,TRBJ1-5,CASSIHSDRGIREGQPQHF,TGTGCCAGTAGTATACATTCGGACAGGGGTATTAGAGAAGGTCAGCCCCAGCATTTT
NA,NA,TRBV19,TRBJ1-4,CASRGGAATNEKLFF,TGTGCCAGTAGGGGGGGGGCCGCAACTAATGAAAAACTGTTTTTT
NA,NA,TRBV6-2/TRBV6-3,TRBJ2-7,CASSYIAGGSYEQYF,TGTGCCAGCAGTTACATCGCAGGGGGGTCCTACGAGCAGTACTTC
NA,NA,TRBV28,TRBJ1-1,CASSVNGGMLTFF,TGTGCCAGCAGTGTGAATGGGGGGATGCTGACTTTCTTT
TRBD2,NA,TRBV23-1,TRBJ2-2,CASSQSSSGSPWSTGELFF,TGCGCCAGCAGTCAATCGTCTAGCGGGAGCCCTTGGAGCACCGGGGAGCTGTTTTTT
NA,NA,TRBV11-2,TRBJ2-7,CASSLRSSYEQYF,TGTGCCAGCAGCTTGAGAAGCTCCTACGAGCAGTACTTC
TRBD1,NA,TRBV7-9,TRBJ1-1,CASSSWTGGTEAFF,TGTGCCAGCAGCTCGTGGACAGGGGGGACTGAAGCTTTCTTT
NA,NA,TRBV6-5,TRBJ2-3,CASSLEDTQYF,TGTGCCAGCAGTCTAGAAGATACGCAGTATTTT
NA,NA,TRBV6-5,TRBJ1-2,CASSRAGNYGYTF,TGTGCCAGCAGCAGAGCAGGGAACTATGGCTACACCTTC
NA,few,TRBV21-1,TRBJ2-1,CASSKALRLAWITRDEQFF,TGTGCCAGCAGCAAAGCGCTGAGACTAGCTTGGATCACAAGGGATGAGCAGTTCTTC
TRBD1,NA,TRBV7-2,TRBJ1-6,CASSFGQGNSPLHF,TGTGCCAGCAGCTTCGGACAGGGCAATTCACCCCTCCACTTT
NA,NA,TRBV18,TRBJ1-5,CASSARDNVGNQPQHF,TGTGCCAGCTCAGCCAGGGATAACGTAGGCAATCAGCCCCAGCATTTT
TRBD1,NA,TRBV7-3,TRBJ2-2,CASSLTGGGNTGELFF,TGTGCCAGCAGCTTAACAGGGGGCGGGAACACCGGGGAGCTGTTTTTT
TRBD1,NA,TRBV4-2,TRBJ2-6,CASSHGQGSSGANVLTF,TGTGCCAGCAGCCACGGACAGGGTAGCTCTGGGGCCAACGTCCTGACTTTC
TRBD1,NA,TRBV28,TRBJ1-2,CASSSVTGTVYGYTF,TGTGCCAGCAGTTCAGTTACCGGGACAGTCTATGGCTACACCTTC
NA,NA,TRBV30,TRBJ1-2,CAWSLGGAHGYTF,TGTGCCTGGAGTTTGGGGGGCGCGCATGGCTACACCTTC
NA,NA,TRBV28,TRBJ1-4,CASSTPEEATNEKLFF,TGTGCCAGCAGTACCCCCGAGGAGGCAACTAATGAAAAACTGTTTTTT
TRBD2,NA,TRBV19,TRBJ2-3,CASSSPGLAKNTDTQYF,TGTGCCAGTAGTTCCCCGGGACTAGCAAAAAACACAGATACGCAGTATTTT
NA,NA,TRBV30,TRBJ1-1,CAVHFSGHLNTEAFF,TGTGCCGTACACTTTTCGGGACACCTGAACACTGAAGCTTTCTTT
TRBD2,NA,TRBV7-9,TRBJ2-7,CASSLGGTSVTYEQYF,TGTGCCAGCAGCTTAGGCGGGACTAGCGTAACCTACGAGCAGTACTTC
NA,once,TRBV3-1/TRBV3-2,TRBJ2-5,CASSPERSQKGETQYF,TGTGCCAGCAGCCCCGAGAGGTCACAGAAAGGGGAGACCCAGTACTTC
NA,NA,TRBV11-2,TRBJ1-6,CASSLTSPRNSYNSPLHF,TGTGCCAGCAGCTTGACTTCCCCCCGGAACTCCTATAATTCACCCCTCCACTTT
NA,NA,TRBV15,TRBJ1-2,CATSRKTAAGDGYTF,TGTGCCACCAGCAGAAAAACAGCGGCCGGTGATGGCTACACCTTC